The source of this T cell receptor beta chain is a study of glioma-infiltrating T cells. TCR alpha and beta CDR3 regions were amplified from RNA using iRepertoire nested multiplex PCR. TCRdb reanalysed the multiplex PCR reads using MiXCR and keeps one entry per CDR3 protein. The data contain some 150,000 distinct CDR3 sequences, about two fifths of them singletons. V lost 2 bases, J lost 6 bases, and 7 bases lay in between. There are 13 residues in the CDR3. In germline, CDR1 is LGHDT, CDR2 YNNKEL (reference sequence). This receptor was taken from a human donor with low-grade glioma or glioblastoma, undergoing nonglioma brain surgery, or in good health (not recorded which). Sequencing was carried out using glioma tissue, nonneoplastic brain tissue, or PBMCs (not recorded which). The V and J genes are TRBV3-1 and TRBJ2-2; D is uncertain. The CDR3 DNA sequence: TGTGCCAGCAGCCAAAATCAGGCCGGGGAGCTGTTTTTT. Its protein is CASSQNQAGELFF.